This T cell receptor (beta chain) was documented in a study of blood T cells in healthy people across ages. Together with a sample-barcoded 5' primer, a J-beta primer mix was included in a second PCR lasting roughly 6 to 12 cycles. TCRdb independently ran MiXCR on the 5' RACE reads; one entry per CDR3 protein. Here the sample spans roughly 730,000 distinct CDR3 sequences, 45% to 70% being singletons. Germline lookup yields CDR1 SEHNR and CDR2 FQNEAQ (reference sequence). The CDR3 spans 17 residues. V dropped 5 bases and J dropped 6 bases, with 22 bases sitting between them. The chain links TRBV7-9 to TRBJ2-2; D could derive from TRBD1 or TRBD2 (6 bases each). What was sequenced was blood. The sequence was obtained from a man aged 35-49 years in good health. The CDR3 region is CASSPLGGEEKAGELFF. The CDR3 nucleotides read TGTGCCAGCAGCCCCTTGGGGGGCGAGGAGAAGGCCGGGGAGCTGTTTTTT.